These 29 T cell receptor beta chains were all obtained from the same sample, sequenced in a study of blood T cells in healthy people across ages. Combining a sample-barcoded 5' primer with a J-beta primer mix, a second PCR ran for roughly 6 to 11 cycles. Each CDR3 protein is one row after TCRdb ran MiXCR on the 5' RACE reads. The profile shows under 950,000 distinct CDR3 sequences, 20% to 25% of them singletons. The sequenced sample was blood. These receptors were obtained from a man aged 70-80 years in good health.

This clonotype occurred a few times. The rearrangement uses TRBV2 and TRBJ2-1, with D perhaps matching TRBD1 (5 bases). The J call may be in error: the DNA end matches TRBJ2-5 better. In germline, CDR1 is SNHLY, CDR2 FYNNEI. This CDR3 is built from 15 residues. CDR3 sequence: CASSGVTGRQETQYF. The CDR3 nucleotides read TGTGCCAGCAGTGGAGTCACAGGCAGACAAGAGACCCAGTACTTC.

This chain joins TRBV24-1 and TRBJ1-5, with 7 positions matching TRBD1. CDR1 is KGHDR and CDR2 is SFDVKD in the germline V gene. Trimming removed 9 bases from V and 4 bases from J; junction bases left unmatched: 5. This CDR3 comprises 13 residues. CDR3: CATHSGGNQPQHF. CDR3 DNA: TGTGCCACCCATTCAGGGGGTAATCAGCCCCAGCATTTT.

CDR3 amino acids: CASSLRGAQFTGELFF. In nucleotides, the CDR3 is TGCGCCAGCAGCTTGCGGGGGGCCCAATTCACCGGGGAGCTGTTTTTT. The chain joins TRBV5-1 to TRBJ2-2; tentatively, D is TRBD2 (7 bases). The germline V and J ends were trimmed by 1 base and 4 bases, with 14 bases remaining between them. Germline V gives CDR1 SGHRS, CDR2 YFSETQ. The CDR3 covers 16 residues.

This chain uses TRBV12-3 or TRBV12-4 with TRBJ2-1; 12 bases fit TRBD2. CDR3 length: 18 amino acids. J gave up 0 bases and V 6 bases, and 9 bases lay outside the gene matches. CDR3 in DNA: TGTGCCAGCAGCCCGGGACTAGCGGGTGGGAGCTCCTACAATGAGCAGTTCTTC. Encoded protein: CASSPGLAGGSSYNEQFF.

The chain combines TRBV20-1 with TRBJ2-5, with D perhaps being TRBD1 or TRBD2 (5 bases each). V was clipped by 5 bases and J by 0 bases, with 16 bases between them. The CDR3 covers 15 residues. CDR1 is DFQATT, CDR2 SNEGSKA, per germline (reference sequence). Here the CDR3 DNA reads TGCAGTGCTGGGGGTATCCACGTCAACCAAGAGACCCAGTACTTC. Translated, it gives CSAGGIHVNQETQYF.

Only a few counts were recorded for this clonotype. The rearrangement uses TRBV28 and TRBJ2-5, with 11 bases fitting TRBD1. Germline V gene sequence: CDR1 MDHEN, CDR2 SYDVKM. V was clipped by 4 bases and J by 4 bases; unmatched bases: 5. The CDR3 totals 15 residues. In DNA form, the CDR3 reads TGTGCCAGCAGTTCCGGGGGGACAGGGGGAGAGACCCAGTACTTC. This encodes CASSSGGTGGETQYF.

This chain joins TRBV6-2 or TRBV6-3 and TRBJ2-7; weak D call: TRBD1 (6 bases). The length of the CDR3 is 13 residues. Germline assignment: CDR1 MNHEY and CDR2 SVGEGT. V lost 4 bases, J lost 7 bases, and 14 bases lay in between. CDR3 coding DNA: TGTGCCAGCAGTTCTCAGGGGCTCCTGGAGCAGTACGTC. Translated, it gives CASSSQGLLEQYV.

This clonotype was found a few times. V and J are TRBV7-2 and TRBJ1-1; D not certain. Deletions cut 5 bases from V and 5 bases from J, with 18 bases between. The CDR3 extends over 15 amino acids. Per germline, CDR1 SGHTA and CDR2 FQGNSA. The CDR3 DNA follows: TGTGCCAGCAGCGCCAGAGGGTTCGGAGGGACTGAAGCTTTCTTT. Translated: CASSARGFGGTEAFF.

V is TRBV12-3 or TRBV12-4 and J is TRBJ1-1; D is uncertain. The CDR3 contains 15 residues. V lost 6 bases, J lost 4 bases, and 18 bases lay in between. This chain's CDR3 is CASSHHRGVSTEAFF. Here the CDR3 DNA reads TGTGCCAGCAGCCACCATCGCGGGGTCAGCACTGAAGCTTTCTTT.

In its sample, this clonotype was seen many times. The chain employs TRBV9 and TRBJ2-5; no definite D call. CDR1 is SGDLS and CDR2 is YYNGEE in the germline V gene. The CDR3 is made up of 14 amino acids. V lost 4 bases to trimming and J lost 7 bases, with 17 bases between them. In DNA, the CDR3 is TGTGCCAGCAGCCCCCGGACCTCACGTCGGACCCAGTACTTC. Amino acids: CASSPRTSRRTQYF.

This clonotype was recorded a few times. The DNA for the CDR3 is TGCGCCGGCAAGACAGGGGCCGACGAGACCCAGTACTTC. Translating it yields CAGKTGADETQYF. The chain is built from TRBV5-1 and TRBJ2-1, with 8 positions matching TRBD1. The better agreement between TRBJ2-5 and the DNA end casts doubt on the J call. Germline lookup yields CDR1 SGHRS and CDR2 YFSETQ. This CDR3 has 13 amino acids.

The sample holds a few counts of this clonotype. Here the CDR3 reads CASSPSGQGRGYTF. For the CDR3, the DNA is TGTGCCAGCTCACCATCGGGACAGGGAAGAGGCTACACCTTC. The chain couples TRBV18 to TRBJ1-2, with TRBD1 matching 9 bases. Germline V lookup: CDR1 KGHSH, CDR2 LQKENI. V lost 2 bases to trimming and J lost 8 bases; unmatched junction nucleotides: 6. This CDR3 has 14 residues.

A few counts support this clonotype. The J gene is TRBJ2-4, the V gene TRBV28; TRBD1 aligns across 10 bases. V trimming: 5 bases; J trimming: 6 bases; junction bases outside the gene matches: 4. The CDR3 runs to 14 residues. The V gene's germline CDR1 is MDHEN and CDR2 SYDVKM. CDR3 residues: CASSPGQGLNIQYF. CDR3 bases: TGTGCCAGCAGTCCGGGACAGGGGTTAAACATTCAGTACTTC.

The rearrangement joins TRBV19 to TRBJ2-7, with D unclear. The J call may be wrong; the DNA end is better matched by TRBJ2-1. This CDR3 is built from 17 residues. CDR1 LNHDA and CDR2 SQIVND come from the germline V gene (reference sequence). CDR3 region: CASSIAPALPLYNEQFF. As DNA, the CDR3 is TGTGCCAGTAGTATAGCACCCGCTCTCCCGTTGTACAATGAGCAGTTCTTC.

This clonotype has only a few counts. This chain joins TRBV4-3 and TRBJ2-4; TRBD1 matches 7 bases. Germline V gene data show CDR1 as LGHNA and CDR2 as YSLEER. The CDR3 runs to 19 residues. V shed 2 bases, J shed 0 bases, and the junction held 13 bases outside the gene matches. The CDR3 nucleotides are TGCGCCAGCAGCCAAACAACAGGGGCCGGGGTGGGAGCCAAAAACATTCAGTACTTC. This sequence encodes CASSQTTGAGVGAKNIQYF.

In its sample, this clonotype was seen a few times. V and J are TRBV5-5 and TRBJ2-5; 7 nucleotides match TRBD1. Germline lookup yields CDR1 SGHKS and CDR2 YYEKEE (reference sequence). The CDR3 has 19 amino acids. After removal of 0 bases from V and 0 bases from J, the junction contained 14 bases not matched to a gene. DNA for the CDR3: TGTGCCAGCAGCTTGGAGAGGGGGCAGACGGTAAAGTACCAAGAGACCCAGTACTTC. Its protein product is CASSLERGQTVKYQETQYF.

This clonotype was seen more than once but under ten times. The chain combines TRBV28 with TRBJ2-3; D may be TRBD1 or TRBD2 (5 bases each). Between the trimmed V and J ends, which lost 2 bases and 0 bases, there was a span of 18 bases. The CDR3 sequence is 18 residues long. Germline V gene sequence: CDR1 MDHEN, CDR2 SYDVKM. CDR3 in amino acids: CASSLGAGTGESTDTQYF. The CDR3 DNA reads TGTGCCAGCAGTTTAGGGGCGGGCACCGGGGAAAGCACAGATACGCAGTATTTT.

This clonotype occurred a few times. This rearrangement joins TRBV7-2 to TRBJ2-3; TRBD2 matches at 11 bases. Germline values: CDR1 SGHTA, CDR2 FQGNSA. V was pared by 2 bases and J by 7 bases, with 5 bases of the junction left unmatched. The CDR3 spans 15 residues. The CDR3 nucleotides read TGTGCCAGCAGCTTAACTAGCGGGAGAGGGAATACGCAGTATTTT. This encodes CASSLTSGRGNTQYF.

The chain combines TRBV7-2 with TRBJ2-1, with D perhaps TRBD1 (5 bases). Per germline, CDR1 SGHTA and CDR2 FQGNSA. The V end was cut by 4 bases, the J end by 0 bases, with 16 bases between. The CDR3 loop spans 17 amino acids. For the CDR3, the DNA is TGTGCCAGCAGCTCCACTTCGACAGTCAGCTCCTACAATGAGCAGTTCTTC. It encodes CASSSTSTVSSYNEQFF. Complete variable domain (other parts from reference TRBV7-2 and TRBJ2-1): GAGVSQSPSNKVTEKGKDVELRCDPISGHTALYWYRQSLGQGLEFLIYFQGNSAPDKSGLPSDRFSAERTGGSVSTLTIQRTQQEDSAVYLCASSSTSTVSSYNEQFFGPGTRLTVL.

This chain links TRBV5-1 with TRBJ2-4; a possible D gene is TRBD2 (5 bases). Germline V lookup: CDR1 SGHRS, CDR2 YFSETQ. Trimming took off 7 bases at V and 6 bases at J, with 17 bases between the two ends. The CDR3 consists of 14 residues. CDR3 bases: TGCGCCAGCGCAGAATCGGGGTCCGGAAACATTCAGTACTTC. Translated, it gives CASAESGSGNIQYF. Looking up the rest from reference TRBV5-1 and TRBJ2-4 gives the full variable domain: KAGVTQTPRYLIKTRGQQVTLSCSPISGHRSVSWYQQTPGQGLQFLFEYFSETQRNKGNFPGRFSGRQFSNSRSEMNVSTLELGDSALYLCASAESGSGNIQYFGAGTRLSVL.

This clonotype was seen ten or more times. The J gene is TRBJ2-4, the V gene TRBV29-1; D is perhaps TRBD1 or TRBD2 (5 bases each). Germline V gene sequence: CDR1 SQVTM, CDR2 ANQGSEA. V was clipped by 7 bases and J by 1 base, with 14 bases between them. This CDR3 is 14 amino acids long. The CDR3: CSASQRDAKNIQYF. Written as DNA, the CDR3 is TGCAGCGCGAGCCAACGGGACGCCAAAAACATTCAGTACTTC.

The chain is built from TRBV20-1 and TRBJ2-5; D is perhaps TRBD2 (6 bases). CDR1 and CDR2 from the germline V gene are DFQATT and SNEGSKA (reference sequence). The CDR3 has 13 residues. Between the trimmed V and J ends, which lost 8 bases and 1 base, there was a span of 14 bases. The CDR3 nucleotides are TGCAGTTGTCTCCGGGACTCCCAAGAGACCCAGTACTTC. Protein sequence: CSCLRDSQETQYF.

This clonotype has a handful of counts. The rearrangement links TRBV28 to TRBJ2-1; perhaps TRBD2 as D (6 bases). Per the germline V gene, CDR1 is MDHEN and CDR2 is SYDVKM. The CDR3 totals 14 residues. The ends were cut back, 6 bases at V and 3 bases at J, with 12 bases in the middle. In nucleotides, the CDR3 is TGTGCCAGCAGGCCTGGGACTCACTACAATGAGCAGTTCTTC. It translates to CASRPGTHYNEQFF.

This clonotype has just a few counts. The chain is built from TRBV20-1 and TRBJ2-7; the match to TRBD1 covers 10 bases. Trimming at V came to 6 bases and at J to 2 bases, leaving 4 bases not matched to a gene. Germline V CDR1 and CDR2: DFQATT, SNEGSKA (reference sequence). CDR3 length equals 13 residues. The CDR3: CSALTGGPYEQYF. CDR3 in DNA: TGCAGTGCCCTGACAGGGGGCCCCTACGAGCAGTACTTC.

This clonotype turned up a few times. The chain is built from TRBV6-6 and TRBJ1-4; D gene ambiguous. CDR3 length: 16 residues. The V gene's germline CDR1 is MNHNY and CDR2 SVGAGI (reference sequence). V lost 5 bases to trimming and J lost 2 bases, with 15 bases between them. CDR3 sequence (DNA): TGTGCCAGCAGTAATGACCGATCCAGGACTAATGAAAAACTGTTTTTT. This codes for CASSNDRSRTNEKLFF.

V is TRBV12-3 or TRBV12-4 and J is TRBJ2-3; TRBD2 might be the D (5 bases). The CDR3 has 14 amino acids. V was trimmed by 8 bases and J by 0 bases, leaving 12 bases between them. CDR3 sequence reads: CASQRGISTDTQYF. The CDR3 nucleotides are TGTGCCAGCCAACGGGGTATTAGCACAGATACGCAGTATTTT.

This clonotype was observed a handful of times. The genes are TRBV24-1 and TRBJ2-1; possibly TRBD1 for D (6 bases). CDR1 is KGHDR, CDR2 SFDVKD, per germline. Trimming removed 4 bases from V and 7 bases from J, with 13 bases in between. CDR3 length: 14 amino acids. The CDR3 sequence is CATSDRTVPNEQFF. The CDR3 DNA is TGTGCCACCAGTGACCGGACAGTTCCTAATGAGCAGTTCTTC.

The chain employs TRBV5-1 and TRBJ1-4; D remains unclear. CDR3 size: 15 residues. Trimming removed 4 bases at V and 3 bases at J, with 13 bases between. The germline CDR1 and CDR2 sequences are SGHRS and YFSETQ. Here the CDR3 DNA reads TGCGCCAGCAGCCCGGGATCGACGGCTAATGAAAAACTGTTTTTT. The encoded protein is CASSPGSTANEKLFF.

This clonotype was seen more than once but under ten times. This rearrangement joins TRBV3-1 to TRBJ2-5, with D uncertain. Trimming pared 0 bases from V and 2 bases from J, leaving 13 bases between. The CDR3 contains 16 residues. Per the germline V gene, CDR1 is LGHDT and CDR2 is YNNKEL (reference sequence). CDR3 in amino acids: CASSQDGGPQQETQYF. Here the CDR3 DNA reads TGTGCCAGCAGCCAAGATGGTGGGCCACAACAAGAGACCCAGTACTTC.